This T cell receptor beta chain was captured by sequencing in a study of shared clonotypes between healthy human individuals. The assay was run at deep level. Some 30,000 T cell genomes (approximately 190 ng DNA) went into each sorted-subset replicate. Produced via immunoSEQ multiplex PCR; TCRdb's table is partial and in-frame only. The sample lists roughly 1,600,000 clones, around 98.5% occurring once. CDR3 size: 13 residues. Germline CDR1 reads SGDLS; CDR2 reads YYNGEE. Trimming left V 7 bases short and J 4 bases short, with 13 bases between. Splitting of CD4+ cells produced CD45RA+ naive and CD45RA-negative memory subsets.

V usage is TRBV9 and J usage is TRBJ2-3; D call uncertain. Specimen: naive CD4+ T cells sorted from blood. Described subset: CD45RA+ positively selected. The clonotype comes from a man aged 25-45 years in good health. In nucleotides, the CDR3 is TGTGCCAGCGGCGGAGCAGTCCCAGATACGCAGTATTTT. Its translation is CASGGAVPDTQYF.